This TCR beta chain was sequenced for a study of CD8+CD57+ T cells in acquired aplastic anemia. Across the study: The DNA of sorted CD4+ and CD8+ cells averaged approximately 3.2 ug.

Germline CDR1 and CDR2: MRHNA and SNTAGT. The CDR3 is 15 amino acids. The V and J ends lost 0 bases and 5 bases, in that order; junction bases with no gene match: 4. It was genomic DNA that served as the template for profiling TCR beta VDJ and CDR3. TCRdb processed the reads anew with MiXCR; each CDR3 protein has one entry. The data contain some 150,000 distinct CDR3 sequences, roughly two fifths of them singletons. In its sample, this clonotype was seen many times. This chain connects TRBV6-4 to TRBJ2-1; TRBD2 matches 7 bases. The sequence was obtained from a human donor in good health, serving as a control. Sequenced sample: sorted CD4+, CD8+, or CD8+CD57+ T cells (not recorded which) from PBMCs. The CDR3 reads CASSDSGLDNNEQFF. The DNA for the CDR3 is TGTGCCAGCAGTGACTCAGGACTAGATAACAATGAGCAGTTCTTC.